The clone carrying this T cell receptor (beta chain) was recorded many times. Germline CDR1 reads MDHEN; CDR2 reads SYDVKM. The CDR3 extends over 15 amino acids. The V end was cut by 3 bases, the J end by 3 bases, with 12 bases between. The study amplified TCR beta CDR3 regions using RNA transcripts. Following a first-round RT-PCR that used HTBI primers, a second-round multiplex PCR was carried out. Using its own MiXCR run on the multiplex PCR reads, TCRdb lists one record per CDR3 protein. Here the sample spans almost 400,000 distinct CDR3 sequences, 15% to 20% being singletons. Under 3 months in duration, the ophthalmopathy in affected donors had moderate-to-severe activity, CAS ≥3 and NOSPECS ≥4. Enrollment excluded any patients with other autoimmune diseases, uncontrolled infections, pregnancy or lactation. This entry is derived from a study of Graves' ophthalmopathy and Graves' hyperthyroidism.

J is TRBJ1-5 and V is TRBV28, with D tentatively TRBD1 (5 bases). What was sequenced was peripheral blood. The origin of this receptor is a woman in her late teens or twenties with Graves' ophthalmopathy. CDR3 sequence (DNA): TGTGCCAGCAGTTTGGGGCAGGGACTCAATCAGCCCCAGCATTTT. Translating gives CASSLGQGLNQPQHF.